The next 21 T cell receptor beta chains were all read from a single sample in a study of graft-versus-host responses after intestinal transplantation. Some clones are missing from TCRdb's copy, which holds only in-frame ones; the method was immunoSEQ multiplex PCR. The table shows 15,000 to 18,000 clones, with around 69% occurring only once. Lymphocytes from graft epithelium and lamina propria were isolated. This specimen consisted of ileum tissue, obtained 14 days after transplant. Receptors originate from a human patient who received an intestinal transplant, so some T cells may come from the graft donor.

The sample holds one count of this clone. The V and J genes are TRBV10-3 and TRBJ2-5, with 7 bases that match TRBD1. V gave up 5 bases and J gave up 4 bases; unmatched junction bases: 13. CDR1 is ENHRY and CDR2 is SYGVKD in the germline V gene. The CDR3 has 16 residues. CDR3 bases: TGTGCCATCAGTCCGCTGAGTCCGACAGGGCGAGAGACCCAGTACTTC. It is translated as CAISPLSPTGRETQYF.

The chain joins TRBV2 to TRBJ2-7; 10 nucleotides match TRBD1. Germline CDR1 reads SNHLY; CDR2 reads FYNNEI. The CDR3 covers 14 residues. With 2 bases clipped from V and 9 bases from J, the junction kept 7 bases outside the gene matches. CDR3 sequence reads: CASSEWDRGYGQYF. The CDR3 DNA follows: TGTGCCAGCAGTGAATGGGACAGGGGTTATGGGCAGTACTTC.

The rearrangement uses TRBV14 and TRBJ2-2; D is uncertain. Germline V gene sequence: CDR1 SGHDN, CDR2 FVKESK. Trimming removed 4 bases at V and 3 bases at J, with 6 bases between. The CDR3 is 13 amino acids. For the CDR3, the DNA is TGTGCCAGCAGCCTACCGTACACCGGGGAGCTGTTTTTT. Its translation: CASSLPYTGELFF.

The chain couples TRBV15 to TRBJ2-5, with D possibly being TRBD1 (6 bases). This CDR3 spans 15 amino acids. Deletions cut 0 bases from V and 2 bases from J, with 10 bases between. Germline V gives CDR1 LNHNV, CDR2 YYDKDF (reference sequence). The CDR3 sequence is CATSRDNREQETQYF. The DNA for the CDR3 is TGTGCCACCAGCAGAGATAACAGGGAACAAGAGACCCAGTACTTC.

J is TRBJ1-1 and V is TRBV27, with 7 positions matching TRBD1. Unmatched junction bases numbered 8, after V lost 5 bases and J lost 11 bases. Per the germline V gene, CDR1 is MNHEY and CDR2 is SMNVEV (reference sequence). The length of the CDR3 is 12 residues. This CDR3 is CASSGQERAAFF. Written as DNA, the CDR3 is TGTGCCAGCAGTGGACAGGAGAGGGCGGCTTTCTTT.

This sequence joins TRBV15 and TRBJ2-4; D gene uncertain. The CDR3 contains 16 residues. Per the germline V gene, CDR1 is LNHNV and CDR2 is YYDKDF (reference sequence). V was shortened by 4 bases and J by 1 base, with 14 bases between the two germline ends. CDR3 loop: CATSTPLGRAKNIQYF. The CDR3 nucleotides read TGTGCCACCAGCACCCCCCTTGGCAGGGCCAAAAACATTCAGTACTTC.

The chain uses TRBV19 and TRBJ1-4; 9 nucleotides match TRBD1. Germline CDR1 LNHDA, CDR2 SQIVND (reference sequence). J was trimmed by 8 bases and V by 5 bases; bases with no gene match: 6. This CDR3 is 14 amino acids long. This CDR3 reads CASSVGQGREKLFF. CDR3 DNA: TGTGCCAGTAGTGTGGGACAGGGAAGAGAAAAACTGTTTTTT.

This clone has only a few counts. V is TRBV25-1 and J is TRBJ1-2, with D possibly TRBD1 on 5 matching bases. With 3 bases removed from V and 4 bases from J, the gap between germline ends came to 9 bases. The CDR3 is 13 amino acids. Germline V gives CDR1 MGHDK, CDR2 SYGVNS. CDR3 coding DNA: TGTGCCAGCAGTGAGGGGGTTGGCTATGGCTACACCTTC. Amino acids: CASSEGVGYGYTF.

Only a few counts were recorded for this clone. Its ends do not fully match the called genes, so a read error is possible. The chain employs TRBV7-9 and TRBJ2-5, with D perhaps TRBD1 (5 bases). CDR1 and CDR2 (germline): SEHNR, FQNEAQ (reference sequence). This CDR3 is 13 amino acids long. CDR3 region: CASSLGEGAGKDF. The CDR3 DNA is TGTGCCAGCAGCTTAGGGGAAGGGGCAGGGAAAGACTTC.

The J gene is TRBJ2-5, the V gene TRBV28; D is possibly TRBD1 (6 bases). The germline V gene encodes CDR1 MDHEN and CDR2 SYDVKM. This CDR3 is built from 15 residues. With 4 bases removed from V and 5 bases from J, the gap between germline ends came to 17 bases. CDR3 loop: CASSWSKGEGETQYF. The CDR3 bases are TGTGCCAGCAGTTGGTCCAAGGGGGAAGGGGAGACCCAGTACTTC.

The table lists this clone with a few counts. The gene calls are TRBV19 and TRBJ1-5; D uncertain. This CDR3 comprises 13 residues. In germline, CDR1 is LNHDA, CDR2 SQIVND (reference sequence). The V and J ends lost 3 bases and 5 bases respectively, with 8 bases between them. The CDR3 region has the DNA TGTGCCAGTAGTATTTGTGGGCATCAGCCCCAGCATTTT. The encoded protein is CASSICGHQPQHF.

The chain uses TRBV25-1 and TRBJ2-7, with 10 nucleotides matching TRBD1. J lost 3 bases, V lost 4 bases, and 3 bases had no gene match. CDR1 and CDR2 (germline): MGHDK, SYGVNS. This CDR3 region has 14 residues. CDR3 region: CASSAGTGDYEQYF. The CDR3 nucleotides are TGTGCCAGCAGTGCCGGGACAGGGGACTACGAGCAGTACTTC.

The chain has TRBV6-5 and TRBJ2-2, with no clear D. The CDR3 contains 14 residues. The germline V and J ends were trimmed by 7 bases and 5 bases, with 14 bases remaining between them. CDR1 MNHEY and CDR2 SVGAGI come from the germline V gene. This CDR3 is CASTASTSTGELFF. CDR3 coding DNA: TGTGCCAGCACGGCGTCGACGAGTACCGGGGAGCTGTTTTTT.

CDR3 protein: CASSPREKSYNEQFF. The CDR3 DNA reads as TGCGCCAGCAGCCCCCGGGAGAAATCCTACAATGAGCAGTTCTTC. The chain couples TRBV5-1 to TRBJ2-1; D possibly corresponds to TRBD2 (6 bases). The CDR3 covers 15 residues. V lost 4 bases to trimming and J lost 1 base, with 12 bases between them. Germline assignment: CDR1 SGHRS and CDR2 YFSETQ.

The V call is TRBV28, the J call TRBJ2-7; TRBD2 matches at 8 bases. The CDR3 is made up of 15 amino acids. V shed 2 bases and J 4 bases; nucleotides not matched to a gene: 7. Germline CDR1 MDHEN, CDR2 SYDVKM. The CDR3, as DNA: TGTGCCAGCAGTTTAGACGGGAGGGGTGGATACGAGCAGTACTTC. Translated, it gives CASSLDGRGGYEQYF.

This clone was detected only a few times. The CDR3 sequence is CASSYRLAGEETQYF. Written as DNA, the CDR3 is TGTGCCAGCAGCTATAGACTAGCGGGGGAAGAGACCCAGTACTTC. The V gene is TRBV7-9, the J gene TRBJ2-5; the match to TRBD2 covers 12 bases. The trim removed 4 bases at V and 3 bases at J, leaving 3 bases unmatched. The germline gives CDR1 SEHNR, CDR2 FQNEAQ (reference sequence). The CDR3 is 15 amino acids.

This sequence joins TRBV11-3 and TRBJ2-7; D remains ambiguous. V was trimmed by 5 bases and J by 2 bases, leaving 10 bases between them. This CDR3 is built from 13 residues. Germline values: CDR1 SGHNT, CDR2 YENEEA. The CDR3 nucleotides read TGTGCCAGCAGCCTCGGGTCGACCTACGAGCAGTACTTC. Translated: CASSLGSTYEQYF.

J is TRBJ2-7 and V is TRBV7-9; a weak D match, TRBD2 (5 bases). V lost 5 bases and J lost 6, with 14 bases in between. Germline V gives CDR1 SEHNR, CDR2 FQNEAQ (reference sequence). This CDR3 is 13 amino acids long. The CDR3 coding sequence is TGTGCCAGCAGCCCAGGACTCATTTTCGAGCAGTACTTC. Residues: CASSPGLIFEQYF.

This chain connects TRBV7-6 to TRBJ1-4, with unresolved D. The germline CDR1 and CDR2 sequences are SGHVS and FNYEAQ. V dropped 5 bases and J dropped 8 bases, with 15 bases sitting between them. This CDR3 has 14 residues. The CDR3 nucleotides read TGTGCCAGCAGCCCTGTCGCCTCGGGCGAAAAACTGTTTTTT. Translated, it gives CASSPVASGEKLFF.

This clone turned up a few times. V usage is TRBV5-1 and J usage is TRBJ1-2; 9 positions agree with TRBD1. Germline CDR1 SGHRS, CDR2 YFSETQ. The V gene end was trimmed by 5 bases and the J gene end by 4 bases; junction bases not matched to a gene: 3. The CDR3 extends over 13 amino acids. CDR3 sequence: CASRGQGAYGYTF. The CDR3 nucleotides read TGCGCCAGCAGGGGACAGGGCGCCTATGGCTACACCTTC.

The chain couples TRBV18 to TRBJ1-2, with TRBD1 as a possible D gene (6 bases). Germline V CDR1 and CDR2: KGHSH, LQKENI. Trimming pared 2 bases from V and 8 bases from J, leaving 12 bases between. The CDR3 loop spans 13 amino acids. DNA of the CDR3: TGTGCCAGCTCACCAAAGAGGGGGGAAGGCTACACCTTC. Protein: CASSPKRGEGYTF.